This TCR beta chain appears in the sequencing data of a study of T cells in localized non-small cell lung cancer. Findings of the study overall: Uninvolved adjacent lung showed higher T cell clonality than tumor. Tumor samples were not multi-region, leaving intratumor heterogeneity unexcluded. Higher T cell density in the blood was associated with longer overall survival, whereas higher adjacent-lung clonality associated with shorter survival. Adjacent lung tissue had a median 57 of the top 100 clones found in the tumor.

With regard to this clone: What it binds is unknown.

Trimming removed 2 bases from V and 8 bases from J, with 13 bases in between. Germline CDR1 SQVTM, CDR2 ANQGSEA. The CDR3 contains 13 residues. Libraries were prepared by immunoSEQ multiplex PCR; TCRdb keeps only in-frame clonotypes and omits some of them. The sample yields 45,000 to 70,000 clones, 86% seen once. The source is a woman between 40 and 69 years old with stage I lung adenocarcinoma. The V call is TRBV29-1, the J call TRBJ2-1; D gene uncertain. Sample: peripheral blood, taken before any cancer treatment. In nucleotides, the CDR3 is TGCAGCGTTGAATCCCTCTCGGGCTATGAGCAGTTCTTC. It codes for CSVESLSGYEQFF.